The rows below give T cell receptor beta chains drawn from one sample of a study of T cells after yellow fever vaccination. TCRdb re-derived calls from the 5' RACE reads in MiXCR, one entry per CDR3 protein. Of about 320,000 distinct CDR3 sequences detected, around an eighth appear once; the ten largest clones hold more than 3%. The starting material was CD4+ T cells sorted from PBMCs, obtained 15 days after the yellow fever booster vaccination. Source of these receptors: a man younger than 35 who received the YFV17D yellow fever vaccine. Both conserved end residues are part of each CDR3. D genes are given only for firm matches. Some rows mark clone size as missing; the rest say once, few, many or name a class of expanded clone.

CDR3nt: TGCAGTGCTAGAGATGACACTGAAGCTTTCTTT
CDR3aa: CSARDDTEAFF
abundance: many
d_gene: .
v_gene: TRBV20-1
j_gene: TRBJ1-1

CDR3nt: TGTGCCAGCAGCCCAAAAATGGGGACGGGTGGAGATACGCAGTATTTT
CDR3aa: CASSPKMGTGGDTQYF
abundance: many
d_gene: .
v_gene: TRBV7-2
j_gene: TRBJ2-3

CDR3nt: TGTGCCCGTGGCGGGGGTTCCGCCGGGGAGCTGTTTTTT
CDR3aa: CARGGGSAGELFF
abundance: .
d_gene: TRBD2
v_gene: TRBV7-9
j_gene: TRBJ2-2

CDR3nt: TGTGCCAGCAGCTTTCCTACAGGGACGAACACTGAAGCTTTCTTT
CDR3aa: CASSFPTGTNTEAFF
abundance: .
d_gene: .
v_gene: TRBV6-2/TRBV6-3
j_gene: TRBJ1-1

CDR3nt: TGTGCCAGCAGTGCCCTAGGGGCGGGGGGGGAGGAGACCCAGTACTTC
CDR3aa: CASSALGAGGEETQYF
abundance: .
d_gene: TRBD2
v_gene: TRBV12-3/TRBV12-4
j_gene: TRBJ2-5

CDR3nt: TGTGCCATCAGCGCACTAAAAACAGATACGCAGTATTTT
CDR3aa: CAISALKTDTQYF
abundance: few
d_gene: .
v_gene: TRBV10-3
j_gene: TRBJ2-3

CDR3nt: TGTGCCAGCAGCTTGGTTGGGACCCAGTACTTC
CDR3aa: CASSLVGTQYF
abundance: few
d_gene: .
v_gene: TRBV5-1
j_gene: TRBJ2-5

CDR3nt: TGTGCCAGCACCCGAGCAGGTGGTGTCACCCCTGGGGGCTACACCTTC
CDR3aa: CASTRAGGVTPGGYTF
abundance: few
d_gene: .
v_gene: TRBV7-9
j_gene: TRBJ1-2

CDR3nt: TGTGCCAGCAGCTTAGGACAGCCCCAAGAGACCCAGTACTTC
CDR3aa: CASSLGQPQETQYF
abundance: .
d_gene: .
v_gene: TRBV11-1
j_gene: TRBJ2-5

CDR3nt: TGCGCCAGTCAACCTGGGGGGACGAACACCGGGGAGCTGTTTTTT
CDR3aa: CASQPGGTNTGELFF
abundance: many
d_gene: .
v_gene: TRBV5-1
j_gene: TRBJ2-2

CDR3nt: TGTGCCAGCAGTCCGGGACAGGTCTACGAGCAGTACTTC
CDR3aa: CASSPGQVYEQYF
abundance: .
d_gene: TRBD1
v_gene: TRBV6-8
j_gene: TRBJ2-7

CDR3nt: TGTGCCAGCTCACCCTCGGGACAGGGACCCAATGAGCAGTTCTTC
CDR3aa: CASSPSGQGPNEQFF
abundance: .
d_gene: TRBD1
v_gene: TRBV18
j_gene: TRBJ2-1

CDR3nt: TGTGCCAGCAGCTTGTCAGCTGGGCGGGACGTGGACGGGGAGCTGTTTTTT
CDR3aa: CASSLSAGRDVDGELFF
abundance: few
d_gene: .
v_gene: TRBV5-4
j_gene: TRBJ2-2

CDR3nt: TGTGCCAGCAGTCCCTTCGCGAACACCGGGGAGCTGTTTTTT
CDR3aa: CASSPFANTGELFF
abundance: many
d_gene: .
v_gene: TRBV12-3/TRBV12-4
j_gene: TRBJ2-2

CDR3nt: TGCAGTGCTAGGACAGGGATAAGAAACACCATATATTTT
CDR3aa: CSARTGIRNTIYF
abundance: .
d_gene: TRBD1
v_gene: TRBV20-1
j_gene: TRBJ1-3

CDR3nt: TGCGCCAGCAGCCAAGGCTCGAGGGATCCGCAGTATTTT
CDR3aa: CASSQGSRDPQYF
abundance: .
d_gene: .
v_gene: TRBV4-3
j_gene: TRBJ2-3

CDR3nt: TGTGCCAGCAGCCGTAGGACAGAAGCTTTCTTT
CDR3aa: CASSRRTEAFF
abundance: few
d_gene: .
v_gene: TRBV6-2/TRBV6-3
j_gene: TRBJ1-1

CDR3nt: TGTGCCAGCAGTAACCGCGGGGGCACTAATGAAAAACTGTTTTTT
CDR3aa: CASSNRGGTNEKLFF
abundance: .
d_gene: .
v_gene: TRBV6-5
j_gene: TRBJ1-4

CDR3nt: TGTGCCAGCAGCCAAGTCAGGCTAGCGGCAACAGATACGCAGTATTTT
CDR3aa: CASSQVRLAATDTQYF
abundance: .
d_gene: TRBD2
v_gene: TRBV4-2
j_gene: TRBJ2-3

CDR3nt: TGTGCCAGCAGTTCAGATTTCTATGGCTACACCTTC
CDR3aa: CASSSDFYGYTF
abundance: .
d_gene: .
v_gene: TRBV12-3/TRBV12-4
j_gene: TRBJ1-2

CDR3nt: TGTGCCAGCAGCTTTCGAAGCGGTCTCACCCTCCACTTT
CDR3aa: CASSFRSGLTLHF
abundance: .
d_gene: .
v_gene: TRBV3-1
j_gene: TRBJ1-6